The 26 T cell receptor beta chains reported below all come from one sample, sequenced in a study of T cell repertoires in cytomegalovirus infection (dated by TCRdb to the late 2010s). The treatment or condition label, read with the paper, signifies: in vitro stimulation with specific CMV peptide epitopes to enrich CMV-specific T cells. Antigens of these TCRs are unknown. Instrument used: Illumina HiSeq 1500. Through fastp at Q25 and MiXCR, TCRdb rebuilt clones from the public reads, retaining in-frame beta chains. Duplicate CDR3 protein sequences are folded into a single record with the most common DNA and genes. Counted in this sample were approximately 270,000 distinct CDR3 sequences; about 20% of them appeared once. Approximately 19% of the sample is held by the ten biggest clonotypes. Here the sequenced sample was cultured PBMCs, taken from culture after CMV antigen stimulation. These receptors all come from a human donor in good health (CMV status not recorded). Some clones in this sample may be carry-over from other donors' samples.

At least ten counts were recorded for this clonotype. The rearrangement joins TRBV7-2 to TRBJ2-5; TRBD1 is a possible D gene (6 bases). Germline V gives CDR1 SGHTA, CDR2 FQGNSA. The CDR3 loop spans 16 amino acids. V dropped 4 bases and J dropped 1 base, with 16 bases sitting between them. This chain's CDR3 is CASSSGHKEVQETQYF. The CDR3 bases are TGTGCCAGCAGCTCGGGACACAAAGAAGTCCAAGAGACCCAGTACTTC. Complete variable domain (other parts from reference TRBV7-2 and TRBJ2-5): GAGVSQSPSNKVTEKGKDVELRCDPISGHTALYWYRQSLGQGLEFLIYFQGNSAPDKSGLPSDRFSAERTGGSVSTLTIQRTQQEDSAVYLCASSSGHKEVQETQYFGPGTRLLVL.

In its sample, this clonotype was seen many times. V usage is TRBV28 and J usage is TRBJ2-3; D unclear. Germline loops: CDR1 MDHEN, CDR2 SYDVKM. The CDR3 runs 13 residues. V gave up 5 bases and J gave up 3 bases, with 9 bases separating them. DNA for the CDR3: TGTGCCAGCAGTCGGACCGCGACAGATACGCAGTATTTT. This codes for CASSRTATDTQYF.

The genes are TRBV27 and TRBJ1-1; D is unclear. In germline, CDR1 is MNHEY, CDR2 SMNVEV (reference sequence). This CDR3 is built from 14 residues. V dropped 3 bases and J dropped 2 bases, with 10 bases sitting between them. The CDR3 sequence: CASSLLSRNTEAFF. The CDR3 region has the DNA TGTGCCAGCAGTTTGCTGTCTCGTAACACTGAAGCTTTCTTT.

This clonotype was seen ten or more times. V usage is TRBV6-2 or TRBV6-3 and J usage is TRBJ2-6; D gene ambiguous. V lost 6 bases and J lost 2, with 8 bases in between. From germline, CDR1 is MNHEY and CDR2 SVGEGT. The CDR3 has 14 amino acids. The CDR3 nucleotides read TGTGCCAGCAGGGACCGACCTGGGGCCAACGTCCTGACTTTC. Translating it yields CASRDRPGANVLTF.

The V gene is TRBV19, the J gene TRBJ1-6; 10 bases fit TRBD1. Germline V gene data show CDR1 as LNHDA and CDR2 as SQIVND (reference sequence). This CDR3 is built from 19 residues. Unmatched junction bases numbered 13, after V lost 8 bases and J lost 0 bases. CDR3 amino acids: CASAPWGTGASSYNSPLHF. CDR3 DNA: TGTGCCAGTGCCCCCTGGGGGACAGGGGCGAGCTCCTATAATTCACCCCTCCACTTT. Using reference TRBV19 and TRBJ1-6 for the parts outside the CDR3, the full variable domain is DGGITQSPKYLFRKEGQNVTLSCEQNLNHDAMYWYRQDPGQGLRLIYYSQIVNDFQKGDIAEGYSVSREKKESFPLTVTSAQKNPTAFYLCASAPWGTGASSYNSPLHFGNGTRLTVT.

This clonotype was detected many times. The J gene is TRBJ1-1, the V gene TRBV19, with 10 positions matching TRBD1. Germline V lookup: CDR1 LNHDA, CDR2 SQIVND (reference sequence). CDR3 length: 15 amino acids. Trimming at V came to 6 bases and at J to 0 bases, leaving 4 bases not matched to a gene. This CDR3 reads CASSPGQGMNTEAFF. The CDR3 DNA reads TGTGCCAGTAGCCCGGGACAGGGGATGAACACTGAAGCTTTCTTT.

This clonotype was counted only a few times. A read error may produce the germline difference seen at one junction end. The V call is TRBV28, the J call TRBJ1-3; weak D call: TRBD1 (6 bases). This CDR3 comprises 15 residues. The germline V gene has CDR1 MDHEN and CDR2 SYDVKM. CDR3 protein: CASSEGDWAGNTIYF. CDR3 nucleotide sequence: TGTGCCAGCAGTGAGGGGGATTGGGCTGGGAACACCATATATTTT. Filled out from reference TRBV28 and TRBJ1-3, the complete variable domain reads DVKVTQSSRYLVKRTGEKVFLECVQDMDHENMFWYRQDPGLGLRLIYFSYDVKMKEKGDIPEGYSVSREKKERFSLILESASTNQTSMYLCASSEGDWAGNTIYFGEGSWLTVV.

The chain combines TRBV11-3 with TRBJ1-2, with 8 bases identical to TRBD1. Germline-derived CDR1 and CDR2 are SGHNT and YENEEA. Trimming took 5 bases from V and 7 from J; bases not matched to a gene: 12. This CDR3 is 15 amino acids long. The CDR3 reads CASSLSRGLSSGYTF. Here the CDR3 DNA reads TGTGCCAGCAGCCTAAGCAGGGGGCTATCCTCTGGCTACACCTTC.

In this sample, this clonotype turned up many times. The CDR3 DNA reads as TGTGCCAGCGGGAGAACCGGGACAGGGGGATCCTACGAGCAGTACTTC. Translation gives CASGRTGTGGSYEQYF. V usage is TRBV7-8 and J usage is TRBJ2-7; 11 bases map to TRBD1. The ends lost 8 bases at V and 1 base at J; junction bases unmatched: 10. The CDR3 contains 16 residues. Germline loops: CDR1 SGHVS, CDR2 FQNEAQ.

The rearrangement links TRBV7-8 to TRBJ1-1, with 9 bases aligning to TRBD1. Unmatched junction bases numbered 2, after V lost 1 base and J lost 5 bases. In germline, CDR1 is SGHVS, CDR2 FQNEAQ. This CDR3 has 14 residues. Here the CDR3 reads CASSLGTGATEAFF. CDR3 bases: TGTGCCAGCAGCTTAGGGACAGGGGCTACTGAAGCTTTCTTT.

Ten or more counts support this clonotype. The gene calls are TRBV19 and TRBJ1-1; no clear D gene. The germline gives CDR1 LNHDA, CDR2 SQIVND (reference sequence). The CDR3 covers 12 residues. Trimming removed 0 bases at V and 8 bases at J, with 7 bases between. The CDR3: CASSIDYREAFF. CDR3 nucleotide sequence: TGTGCCAGTAGTATAGACTACCGGGAAGCTTTCTTT.

The V and J genes are TRBV28 and TRBJ2-7; D remains ambiguous. V was shortened by 2 bases and J by 2 bases, with 7 bases between the two germline ends. Germline V gives CDR1 MDHEN, CDR2 SYDVKM. CDR3 length equals 13 residues. The CDR3: CASSLGSTYEQYF. CDR3 DNA: TGTGCCAGCAGTTTAGGCTCGACCTACGAGCAGTACTTC.

This clonotype was detected only a few times. The CDR3 DNA follows: TGTGCCAGCAGGGACGGGACAGGGGTCTACGAGCAGTACTTC. Its translation: CASRDGTGVYEQYF. V is TRBV28 and J is TRBJ2-7; TRBD1 matches at 10 bases. Germline CDR1 MDHEN, CDR2 SYDVKM. Germline trimming cut 6 bases from V and 3 bases from J; bases unmatched to any gene: 5. CDR3 length equals 14 residues. Full variable domain (remainder filled in from reference TRBV28 and TRBJ2-7): DVKVTQSSRYLVKRTGEKVFLECVQDMDHENMFWYRQDPGLGLRLIYFSYDVKMKEKGDIPEGYSVSREKKERFSLILESASTNQTSMYLCASRDGTGVYEQYFGPGTRLTVT.

The V gene is TRBV6-2 or TRBV6-3, the J gene TRBJ1-5; maybe TRBD1 (5 bases). Trimming took 2 bases from V and 9 from J, leaving 8 bases between them. This CDR3 is built from 12 residues. Per the germline V gene, CDR1 is MNHEY and CDR2 is SVGEGT. The CDR3 sequence: CASSYPGVPQHF. CDR3 DNA: TGTGCCAGCAGTTACCCGGGGGTGCCCCAGCATTTT.

This chain connects TRBV20-1 to TRBJ2-3; D is unclear. V lost 5 bases and J 4 bases, leaving 16 bases between the germline ends. The length of the CDR3 is 14 residues. Germline lookup yields CDR1 DFQATT and CDR2 SNEGSKA (reference sequence). The CDR3 loop is CSAEPELHADTQYF. In DNA, the CDR3 is TGCAGTGCTGAGCCGGAGCTTCACGCAGATACGCAGTATTTT.

This clonotype was recorded at least ten times. This chain uses TRBV7-9 with TRBJ2-3; 9 bases are a match to TRBD2. Germline V gene lookup returns CDR1 SEHNR and CDR2 FQNEAQ (reference sequence). The CDR3 totals 19 residues. The trim removed 3 bases at V and 4 bases at J, leaving 17 bases unmatched. Here the CDR3 reads CASSFYRISGRAHPDTQYF. The CDR3 nucleotides are TGTGCCAGCAGCTTTTACAGAATTAGCGGGAGAGCCCACCCAGATACGCAGTATTTT.

The genes are TRBV18 and TRBJ2-6, with D possibly matching TRBD1 (6 bases). CDR1 is KGHSH and CDR2 is LQKENI in the germline V gene. Deletions cut 2 bases from V and 0 bases from J, with 14 bases between. CDR3 length equals 18 residues. The CDR3 reads CASSPSKGGSSGANVLTF. The CDR3, as DNA: TGTGCCAGCTCACCAAGCAAAGGGGGATCCTCTGGGGCCAACGTCCTGACTTTC.

This clonotype was recorded at least ten times. The J gene is TRBJ2-1, the V gene TRBV7-3; D perhaps matches TRBD2 (5 bases). Germline loops: CDR1 SGHTA, CDR2 FQGTGA. V lost 5 bases and J 3 bases, leaving 8 bases between the germline ends. The CDR3 loop spans 13 amino acids. This CDR3 is CASSITSYNEQFF. The CDR3 coding sequence is TGTGCCAGCAGCATCACTAGCTACAATGAGCAGTTCTTC. The full variable domain, completed using reference TRBV7-3 and TRBJ2-1, is GAGVSQTPSNKVTEKGKYVELRCDPISGHTALYWYRQSLGQGPEFLIYFQGTGAADDSGLPNDRFFAVRPEGSVSTLKIQRTERGDSAVYLCASSITSYNEQFFGPGTRLTVL.

This clonotype occurred a few times. The rearrangement uses TRBV5-5 and TRBJ2-1, with 7 positions matching TRBD2. Trimming removed 0 bases from V and 8 bases from J; junction bases left unmatched: 11. CDR3 length: 16 residues. Germline V CDR1 and CDR2: SGHKS, YYEKEE (reference sequence). The CDR3 is CASSLVGRPLRDEQFF. The CDR3 bases are TGTGCCAGCAGCTTGGTCGGGAGGCCGTTAAGGGATGAGCAGTTCTTC.

This chain links TRBV24-1 with TRBJ1-2; tentative D call: TRBD1 (6 bases). The germline CDR1 and CDR2 sequences are KGHDR and SFDVKD. This CDR3 comprises 14 residues. Trimming stripped 6 bases from V and 4 bases from J, with 14 bases between. CDR3 bases: TGTGCCACCAGTCCCACCGGACAGCCCTATGGCTACACCTTC. Its protein product is CATSPTGQPYGYTF.

The rearrangement links TRBV20-1 to TRBJ1-2, with 11 bases lining up with TRBD1. Germline CDR1 DFQATT, CDR2 SNEGSKA (reference sequence). The CDR3 sequence is 13 residues long. J lost 6 bases, V lost 6 bases, and 6 bases had no gene match. DNA for the CDR3: TGCAGTGCCGCGGACAGGGGGCGGAATGGCTACACCTTC. Encoded protein: CSAADRGRNGYTF.

This clonotype occurred many times. The J gene is TRBJ1-1, the V gene TRBV7-2, with D possibly being TRBD1 (5 bases). Germline V CDR1 and CDR2: SGHTA, FQGNSA. The CDR3 runs to 12 residues. The V end was cut by 4 bases, the J end by 4 bases, with 7 bases between. CDR3 DNA: TGTGCCAGCAGCTCGCAGGGCACTGAAGCTTTCTTT. It yields the protein CASSSQGTEAFF.

This clonotype was counted many times. The chain joins TRBV7-8 to TRBJ1-1; D remains unclear. Germline lookup yields CDR1 SGHVS and CDR2 FQNEAQ. Trimming cost V 4 bases and J 7 bases, with 10 bases left between them. This CDR3 is 12 amino acids long. The CDR3 coding sequence is TGTGCCAGCAGCTCTCCAGGTAATGAAGCTTTCTTT. Its translation: CASSSPGNEAFF.

This chain links TRBV20-1 with TRBJ2-1; 10 nucleotides align to TRBD2. This CDR3 has 18 residues. The V and J ends lost 0 bases and 2 bases, in that order; junction bases with no gene match: 10. Germline CDR1 and CDR2: DFQATT and SNEGSKA (reference sequence). Here the CDR3 reads CSARDNPSGRTAYNEQFF. The CDR3, as DNA: TGCAGTGCTAGAGATAACCCTAGCGGGAGAACGGCCTACAATGAGCAGTTCTTC.

The genes are TRBV19 and TRBJ2-1; 7 bases align to TRBD1. Germline lookup yields CDR1 LNHDA and CDR2 SQIVND (reference sequence). V gave up 4 bases and J gave up 8 bases; unmatched junction bases: 8. The length of the CDR3 is 14 residues. CDR3 sequence: CASSRSGGFDEQFF. The CDR3 DNA follows: TGTGCCAGTAGTAGGTCAGGGGGTTTCGATGAGCAGTTCTTC.

This clonotype was seen just once. The chain links TRBV20-1 to TRBJ2-7; TRBD1 agrees at 8 bases. The CDR3 has 16 residues. V lost 3 bases, J lost 1 base, and 11 bases stayed unmatched. CDR1 is DFQATT and CDR2 is SNEGSKA in the germline V gene (reference sequence). CDR3 DNA sequence: TGCAGTGCTAGGGACAGGGAAGCTGACCGTTCCTACGAGCAGTACTTC. Amino acid sequence: CSARDREADRSYEQYF.